The 24 T cell receptor beta chains listed next were all sequenced from one sample in a study of blood T cell repertoires in COVID-19. The repertoire was sequenced with immunoSEQ multiplex PCR; TCRdb's copy has only in-frame clones and lacks some. This table holds 100,000 to 120,000 clones, about three quarters found once. Sequences were obtained from peripheral blood. These receptors all come from a woman in her 70s with acute or convalescent COVID-19.

The genes are TRBV29-1 and TRBJ1-1; 8 bases are a match to TRBD1. Germline CDR1 reads SQVTM; CDR2 reads ANQGSEA. J was trimmed by 2 bases and V by 6 bases; bases with no gene match: 5. This CDR3 region has 13 residues. The CDR3 DNA is TGCAGCGTGATGGGACAGGCAAACACTGAAGCTTTCTTT. Protein sequence: CSVMGQANTEAFF. Complete variable domain (other parts from reference TRBV29-1 and TRBJ1-1): SAVISQKPSRDICQRGTSLTIQCQVDSQVTMMFWYRQQPGQSLTLIATANQGSEATYESGFVIDKFPISRPNLTFSTLTVSNMSPEDSSIYLCSVMGQANTEAFFGQGTRLTVV.

This clone has a single count. The rearrangement uses TRBV5-1 and TRBJ2-1; maybe TRBD1 (5 bases). Trimming shortened V by 5 bases and J by 4 bases, and 10 bases separated the two germline ends. The CDR3 extends over 13 amino acids. CDR1 and CDR2 from the germline V gene are SGHRS and YFSETQ. This CDR3 is CASRPDSYNEQFF. CDR3 sequence (DNA): TGCGCCAGCAGGCCTGACAGTTACAATGAGCAGTTCTTC.

The V gene is TRBV6-5, the J gene TRBJ1-2; 7 nucleotides agree with TRBD1. From germline, CDR1 is MNHEY and CDR2 SVGAGI. CDR3 size: 14 residues. The J segment lost 6 bases and the V segment lost 4 bases, leaving 8 bases of the junction unmatched. In nucleotides, the CDR3 is TGTGCCAGCAGTTCCTACACAGGGGTTCATGGCTACACCTTC. Encoded protein: CASSSYTGVHGYTF.

The count of this clone is one. This rearrangement joins TRBV10-2 to TRBJ2-7, with 8 bases fitting TRBD1. CDR1 is WSHSY, CDR2 SAAADI, per germline. The CDR3 consists of 16 residues. V gave up 3 bases and J gave up 4 bases; unmatched junction bases: 11. CDR3 coding DNA: TGCGCCAGCAGTGATTCGCAGGGGGCGAGAGGGTACGAGCAGTACTTC. Protein sequence: CASSDSQGARGYEQYF.

The V gene is TRBV7-9, the J gene TRBJ2-7, with a tentative D call TRBD1 (5 bases). Trimming left V 5 bases short and J 1 base short, with 9 bases between. The CDR3 runs to 13 residues. CDR1 and CDR2 from the germline V gene are SEHNR and FQNEAQ (reference sequence). The CDR3: CASSPTVSYEQYF. CDR3 sequence (DNA): TGTGCCAGCAGCCCGACAGTTTCCTACGAGCAGTACTTC.

This chain joins TRBV6-2 or TRBV6-3 and TRBJ2-4; D perhaps matches TRBD1 (6 bases). V was pared by 6 bases and J by 9 bases, with 15 bases between. Germline values: CDR1 MNHEY, CDR2 SVGEGT. This CDR3 is 13 amino acids long. For the CDR3, the DNA is TGTGCCAGCAGCAAGACAGGTCTCCTCATTCAGTACTTC. As protein: CASSKTGLLIQYF.

This chain connects TRBV25-1 to TRBJ1-6, with 10 bases that match TRBD1. This CDR3 is 15 amino acids long. The junction had 7 bases not matched to a gene; V was cut back by 3 bases and J by 11 bases. Germline V gene sequence: CDR1 MGHDK, CDR2 SYGVNS. The CDR3: CASSDPGTGVTPLHF. CDR3 in DNA: TGTGCCAGCAGTGACCCCGGGACAGGGGTTACACCCCTCCACTTT.

As regards this clone: A much larger clone sits a single nucleotide away, making a read error possible. V is TRBV6-5 and J is TRBJ1-5, with 10 bases identical to TRBD1. J gave up 4 bases and V 6 bases, and 3 bases lay outside the gene matches. The CDR3 has 14 amino acids. The germline V gene has CDR1 MNHEY and CDR2 SVGAGI. This CDR3 reads CASSLDRGNQPQHF. The CDR3 DNA reads TGTGCCAGCAGCTTGGACAGGGGGAATCAGCCCCAGCATTTT.

The table lists this clone with a few counts. This chain joins TRBV7-9 and TRBJ2-6; D unclear. The V gene lost 2 bases and the J gene lost 4 bases, with 3 bases spanning the gap. Germline loops: CDR1 SEHNR, CDR2 FQNEAQ (reference sequence). This CDR3 is 13 amino acids long. The CDR3, as DNA: TGTGCCAGCAGCTTAATAGGGGCCAACGTCCTGACTTTC. Its translation: CASSLIGANVLTF.

The chain joins TRBV18 to TRBJ2-7; 7 bases align to TRBD1. This CDR3 comprises 15 residues. Germline V gene lookup returns CDR1 KGHSH and CDR2 LQKENI. The junction had 10 bases not matched to a gene; V was cut back by 6 bases and J by 2 bases. The CDR3 loop reads CASSLQTGKAYEQYF. The CDR3 coding sequence is TGTGCCAGCTCTCTCCAGACAGGGAAAGCCTACGAGCAGTACTTC. The variable domain in full, with the rest retrieved from reference TRBV18 and TRBJ2-7, is NAGVMQNPRHLVRRRGQEARLRCSPMKGHSHVYWYRQLPEEGLKFMVYLQKENIIDESGMPKERFSAEFPKEGPSILRIQQVVRGDSAAYFCASSLQTGKAYEQYFGPGTRLTVT.

This clone was recorded only once. The gene calls are TRBV7-8 and TRBJ2-5, with D uncertain. V lost 5 bases and J 7 bases, leaving 8 bases between the germline ends. Germline V gives CDR1 SGHVS, CDR2 FQNEAQ. The CDR3 has 11 amino acids. The CDR3 sequence is CASSPGGTQYF. As DNA, the CDR3 is TGTGCCAGCAGCCCCGGTGGGACCCAGTACTTC. Complete variable domain (other parts from reference TRBV7-8 and TRBJ2-5): GAGVSQSPRYKVAKRGQDVALRCDPISGHVSLFWYQQALGQGPEFLTYFQNEAQLDKSGLPSDRFFAERPEGSVSTLKIQRTQQEDSAVYLCASSPGGTQYFGPGTRLLVL.

The V call is TRBV20-1, the J call TRBJ2-7; the D gene is possibly TRBD1 (6 bases). V lost 3 bases and J 2 bases, leaving 11 bases between the germline ends. The CDR3 runs 13 residues. CDR1 is DFQATT, CDR2 SNEGSKA, per germline (reference sequence). This CDR3 reads CSASRGITYEQYF. The CDR3 DNA follows: TGCAGTGCTAGTAGGGGGATCACCTACGAGCAGTACTTC.

The rearrangement uses TRBV27 and TRBJ1-2; D perhaps matches TRBD1 (6 bases). The CDR3 is made up of 14 amino acids. Germline assignment: CDR1 MNHEY and CDR2 SMNVEV (reference sequence). Trimming pared 4 bases from V and 1 base from J, leaving 10 bases between. CDR3 in DNA: TGTGCCAGCAGTTCAGGGGCCTATAACTATGGCTACACCTTC. Translating it yields CASSSGAYNYGYTF.

V is TRBV9 and J is TRBJ2-1; 9 bases fit TRBD2. The junction had 7 bases not matched to a gene; V was cut back by 0 bases and J by 3 bases. The germline CDR1 and CDR2 sequences are SGDLS and YYNGEE. The CDR3 totals 17 residues. CDR3 sequence (DNA): TGTGCCAGCAGCGTAGCTCCCGCGGGAGGGGGCTACAATGAGCAGTTCTTC. Translation gives CASSVAPAGGGYNEQFF.

Of note for this clone: This sample also contains other DNA sequences that code for the same CDR3. The chain has TRBV6-1 and TRBJ2-3; 8 bases are shared with TRBD2. Germline CDR1 reads MNHNS; CDR2 reads SASEGT. V was pared by 3 bases and J by 6 bases, with 5 bases of the junction left unmatched. CDR3 size: 14 residues. CDR3 sequence: CASSDTSGADTQYF. The CDR3 bases are TGTGCCAGCAGTGATACTAGCGGCGCGGATACGCAGTATTTT.

The chain combines TRBV10-2 with TRBJ1-4; TRBD1 agrees at 8 bases. Germline values: CDR1 WSHSY, CDR2 SAAADI. This CDR3 spans 14 amino acids. The V segment lost 7 bases and the J segment 3 bases; nucleotides outside the gene matches: 4. As DNA, the CDR3 is TGCGCCAGCACCGGGACAGGCCCTAATGAAAAACTGTTTTTT. Amino acids: CASTGTGPNEKLFF.

This clone was picked up a small number of times. J is TRBJ1-1 and V is TRBV11-2, with TRBD1 identical over 8 bases. The CDR3 loop spans 13 amino acids. Germline loops: CDR1 SGHAT, CDR2 FQNNGV. V lost 5 bases and J lost 8; bases outside the gene matches: 7. The CDR3 reads CASSQTGGAEAFF. DNA for the CDR3: TGTGCCAGCAGCCAAACAGGGGGGGCAGAAGCTTTCTTT.

V usage is TRBV12-5 and J usage is TRBJ2-1; 8 bases align to TRBD2. Trimming cost V 5 bases and J 8 bases; bases outside gene matches: 17. This CDR3 contains 17 residues. Germline V CDR1 and CDR2: LGHNT, FRNRAP. The CDR3 loop reads CASGAGLAGGIVYEQFF. In DNA form, the CDR3 reads TGTGCTAGTGGTGCCGGACTAGCTGGTGGGATAGTATATGAGCAGTTCTTC.

This chain joins TRBV18 and TRBJ1-1; no firm D call. The V end was cut by 2 bases, the J end by 2 bases, with 15 bases between. The CDR3 sequence is 16 residues long. Germline V gene data show CDR1 as KGHSH and CDR2 as LQKENI. The CDR3 loop is CASSPMPGGSNTEAFF. For the CDR3, the DNA is TGTGCCAGCTCACCAATGCCAGGTGGGTCAAACACTGAAGCTTTCTTT.

The V gene is TRBV6-5, the J gene TRBJ1-3; the D is unclear. The V and J ends lost 9 bases and 3 bases respectively, with 12 bases between them. CDR1 and CDR2 from the germline V gene are MNHEY and SVGAGI. CDR3 length equals 13 residues. CDR3 coding DNA: TGTGCCAGTAACGGTCGTAATGGAAACACCATATATTTT. Translating gives CASNGRNGNTIYF.

The gene calls are TRBV5-5 and TRBJ1-2, with 8 nucleotides matching TRBD1. The germline CDR1 and CDR2 sequences are SGHKS and YYEKEE (reference sequence). CDR3 length equals 15 residues. Unmatched junction bases numbered 6, after V lost 4 bases and J lost 1 base. The CDR3 protein is CASSPPDRVNYGYTF. CDR3 coding DNA: TGTGCCAGCAGCCCACCGGACAGGGTTAACTATGGCTACACCTTC.

The V gene is TRBV7-9, the J gene TRBJ1-1, with no clear D. Germline V gene lookup returns CDR1 SEHNR and CDR2 FQNEAQ (reference sequence). The CDR3 has 14 amino acids. The ends were cut back, 5 bases at V and 1 base at J, with 11 bases in the middle. CDR3 DNA: TGTGCCAGCAGCAGACCCCAGGCGAACACTGAAGCTTTCTTT. Amino acid sequence: CASSRPQANTEAFF.

CDR3 sequence: CASSFQGTGKETQYF. For the CDR3, the DNA is TGTGCCAGCAGTTTCCAAGGGACAGGGAAAGAGACCCAGTACTTC. The chain is built from TRBV2 and TRBJ2-5, with 9 bases identical to TRBD1. CDR1 and CDR2 from the germline V gene are SNHLY and FYNNEI. V lost 5 bases and J lost 3; bases outside the gene matches: 7. The CDR3 is 15 residues long.

The chain joins TRBV5-5 to TRBJ2-7; D is uncertain. The CDR3 runs 16 residues. CDR1 and CDR2 from the germline V gene are SGHKS and YYEKEE (reference sequence). With 1 base removed from V and 1 base from J, the gap between germline ends came to 15 bases. The DNA for the CDR3 is TGTGCCAGCAGCTTGTTGGATCGGGTCGCGTCCTACGAGCAGTACTTC. Translation gives CASSLLDRVASYEQYF.